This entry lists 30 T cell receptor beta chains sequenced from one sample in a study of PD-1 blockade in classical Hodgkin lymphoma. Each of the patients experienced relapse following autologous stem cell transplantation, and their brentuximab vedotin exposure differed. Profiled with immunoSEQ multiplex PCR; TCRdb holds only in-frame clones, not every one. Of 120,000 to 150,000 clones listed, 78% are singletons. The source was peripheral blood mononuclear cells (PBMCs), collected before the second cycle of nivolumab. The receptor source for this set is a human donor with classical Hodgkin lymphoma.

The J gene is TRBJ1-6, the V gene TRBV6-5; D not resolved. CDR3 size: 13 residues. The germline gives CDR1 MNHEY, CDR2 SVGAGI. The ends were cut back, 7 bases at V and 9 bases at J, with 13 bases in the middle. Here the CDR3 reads CASKPGITSPLHF. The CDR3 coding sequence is TGTGCCAGCAAACCGGGTATCACTTCACCCCTCCACTTT.

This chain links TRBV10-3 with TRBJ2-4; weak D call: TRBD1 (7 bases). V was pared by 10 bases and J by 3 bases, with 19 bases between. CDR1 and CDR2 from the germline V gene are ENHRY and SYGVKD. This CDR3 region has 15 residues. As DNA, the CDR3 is TGTGCCACCAGGGGGGCGGGGCAGGTCAAAAACATTCAGTACTTC. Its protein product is CATRGAGQVKNIQYF.

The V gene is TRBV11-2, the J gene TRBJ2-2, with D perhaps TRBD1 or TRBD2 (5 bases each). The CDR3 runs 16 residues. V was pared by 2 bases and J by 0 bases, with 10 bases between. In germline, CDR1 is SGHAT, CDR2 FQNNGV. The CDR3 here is CASSLLGPANTGELFF. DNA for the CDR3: TGTGCCAGCAGCTTACTGGGACCAGCGAACACCGGGGAGCTGTTTTTT.

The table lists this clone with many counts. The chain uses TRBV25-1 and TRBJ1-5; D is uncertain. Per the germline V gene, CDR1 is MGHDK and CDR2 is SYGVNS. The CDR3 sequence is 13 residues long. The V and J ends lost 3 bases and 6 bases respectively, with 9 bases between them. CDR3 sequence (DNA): TGTGCCAGCAGTGAGGGAGGAGGTCAGCCCCAGCATTTT. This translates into CASSEGGGQPQHF.

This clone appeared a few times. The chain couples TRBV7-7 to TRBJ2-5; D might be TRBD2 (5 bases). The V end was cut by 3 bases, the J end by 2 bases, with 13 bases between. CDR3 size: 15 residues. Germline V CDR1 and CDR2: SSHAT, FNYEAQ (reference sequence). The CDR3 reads CASSFGLGAQETQYF. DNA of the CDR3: TGTGCCAGCAGCTTCGGTTTGGGAGCTCAAGAGACCCAGTACTTC.

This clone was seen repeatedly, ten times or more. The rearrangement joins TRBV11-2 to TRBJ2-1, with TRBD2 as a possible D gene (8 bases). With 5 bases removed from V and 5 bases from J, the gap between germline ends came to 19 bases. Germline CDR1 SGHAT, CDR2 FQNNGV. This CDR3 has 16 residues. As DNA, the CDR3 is TGTGCCAGCAGCCACCGGGAGGGACAGCCAGACAATGAGCAGTTCTTC. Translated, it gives CASSHREGQPDNEQFF.

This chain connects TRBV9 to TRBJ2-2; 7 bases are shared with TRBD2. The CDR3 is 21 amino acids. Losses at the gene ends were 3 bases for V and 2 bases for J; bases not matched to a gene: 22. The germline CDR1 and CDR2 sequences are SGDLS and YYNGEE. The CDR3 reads CASSASPASGGSPGNTGELFF. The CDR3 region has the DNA TGTGCCAGCAGCGCCTCCCCGGCCTCGGGGGGTTCTCCCGGTAACACCGGGGAGCTGTTTTTT.

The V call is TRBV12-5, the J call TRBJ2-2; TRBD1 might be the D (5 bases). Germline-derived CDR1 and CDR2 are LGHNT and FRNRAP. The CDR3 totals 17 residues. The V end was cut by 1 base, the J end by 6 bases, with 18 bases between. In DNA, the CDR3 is TGTGCTAGTGGTTTGGCCCAGGGCGCCCTATATGCCGGGGAGCTGTTTTTT. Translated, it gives CASGLAQGALYAGELFF.

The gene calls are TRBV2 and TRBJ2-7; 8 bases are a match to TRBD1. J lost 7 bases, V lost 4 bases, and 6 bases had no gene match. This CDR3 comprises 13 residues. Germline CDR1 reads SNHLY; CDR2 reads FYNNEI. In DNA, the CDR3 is TGTGCCAGCAGTGTGGGACAGGTGTCTGAGCAGTACTTC. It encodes CASSVGQVSEQYF.

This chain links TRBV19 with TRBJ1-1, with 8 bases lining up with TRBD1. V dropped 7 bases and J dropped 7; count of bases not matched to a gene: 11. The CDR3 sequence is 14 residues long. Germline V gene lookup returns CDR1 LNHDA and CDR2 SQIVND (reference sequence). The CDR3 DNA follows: TGTGCCAGTACCTGGGGACAGGAACAGGGTGAAGCTTTCTTT. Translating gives CASTWGQEQGEAFF.

CDR3 sequence reads: CARRTWKEKLFF. CDR3 in DNA: TGTGCCAGACGAACTTGGAAAGAAAAACTGTTTTTT. The V gene is TRBV6-6, the J gene TRBJ1-4; D gene uncertain. Germline V CDR1 and CDR2: MNHNY, SVGAGI (reference sequence). V lost 9 bases and J 8 bases, leaving 13 bases between the germline ends. The CDR3 contains 12 residues.

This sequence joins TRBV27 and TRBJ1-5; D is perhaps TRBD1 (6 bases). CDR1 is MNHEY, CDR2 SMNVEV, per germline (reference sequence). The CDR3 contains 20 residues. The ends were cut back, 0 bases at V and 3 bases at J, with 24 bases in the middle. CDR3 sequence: CASSLSGGHRSWGINQPQHF. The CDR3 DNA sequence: TGTGCCAGCAGTTTATCAGGGGGGCATCGGTCTTGGGGAATCAATCAGCCCCAGCATTTT.

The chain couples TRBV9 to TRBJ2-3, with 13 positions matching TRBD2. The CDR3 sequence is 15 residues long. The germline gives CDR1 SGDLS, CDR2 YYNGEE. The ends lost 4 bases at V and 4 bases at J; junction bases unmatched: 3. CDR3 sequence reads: CASSWTSGRPDTQYF. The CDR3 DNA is TGTGCCAGCAGCTGGACTAGCGGGAGACCAGATACGCAGTATTTT.

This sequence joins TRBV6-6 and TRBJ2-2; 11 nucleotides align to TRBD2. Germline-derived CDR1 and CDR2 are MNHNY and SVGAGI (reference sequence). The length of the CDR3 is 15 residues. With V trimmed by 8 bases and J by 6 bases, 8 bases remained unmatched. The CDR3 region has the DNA TGTGCCAGCCGCAGACTAGCGGGAAGCGCCGGGGAGCTGTTTTTT. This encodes CASRRLAGSAGELFF.

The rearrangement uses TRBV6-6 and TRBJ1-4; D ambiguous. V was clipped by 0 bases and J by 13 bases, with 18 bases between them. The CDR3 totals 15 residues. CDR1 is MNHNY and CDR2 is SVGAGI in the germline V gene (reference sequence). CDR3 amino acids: CASSYSVERTKGLFF. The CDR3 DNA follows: TGTGCCAGCAGTTACTCTGTGGAGAGGACGAAAGGACTGTTTTTT.

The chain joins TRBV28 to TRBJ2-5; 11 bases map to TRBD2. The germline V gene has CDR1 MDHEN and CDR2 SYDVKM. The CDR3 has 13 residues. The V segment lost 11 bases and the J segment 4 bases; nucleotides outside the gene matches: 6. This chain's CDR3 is CAVRLAGRETQYF. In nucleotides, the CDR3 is TGTGCCGTCCGACTAGCGGGGCGAGAGACCCAGTACTTC.

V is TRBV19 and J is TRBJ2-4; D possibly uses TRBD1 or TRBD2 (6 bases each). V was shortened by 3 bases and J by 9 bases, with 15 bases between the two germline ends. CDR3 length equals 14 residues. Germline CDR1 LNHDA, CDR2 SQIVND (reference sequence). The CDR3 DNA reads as TGTGCCAGTAGTATCGGGGGCCCGCATACCATTCAGTACTTC. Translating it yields CASSIGGPHTIQYF.

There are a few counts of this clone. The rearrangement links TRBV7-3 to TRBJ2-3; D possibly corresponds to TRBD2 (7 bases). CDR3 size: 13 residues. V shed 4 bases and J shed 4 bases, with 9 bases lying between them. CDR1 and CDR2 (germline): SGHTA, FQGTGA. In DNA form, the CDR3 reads TGTGCCAGCAGCTCGGGGGGCGCAGATACGCAGTATTTT. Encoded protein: CASSSGGADTQYF.

The CDR3 nucleotides are TGTGCCAGTAGTATTCGGTCCAGGGGCCACGAGCAGTACTTC. Amino acids: CASSIRSRGHEQYF. The rearrangement uses TRBV19 and TRBJ2-7; a weak D match, TRBD1 (6 bases). The CDR3 is 14 residues long. The V and J ends lost 3 bases and 5 bases respectively, with 14 bases between them. Germline loops: CDR1 LNHDA, CDR2 SQIVND (reference sequence).

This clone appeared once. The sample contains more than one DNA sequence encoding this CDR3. The CDR3 sequence is CASSLNGMNTEAFF. For the CDR3, the DNA is TGCGCCAGCAGCTTGAACGGAATGAACACTGAAGCTTTCTTT. The chain has TRBV5-1 and TRBJ1-1, with D unresolved. This CDR3 comprises 14 residues. Germline lookup yields CDR1 SGHRS and CDR2 YFSETQ. Trimming stripped 1 base from V and 0 bases from J, with 7 bases between. Combining the CDR3 with reference TRBV5-1 and TRBJ1-1 gives the whole variable domain KAGVTQTPRYLIKTRGQQVTLSCSPISGHRSVSWYQQTPGQGLQFLFEYFSETQRNKGNFPGRFSGRQFSNSRSEMNVSTLELGDSALYLCASSLNGMNTEAFFGQGTRLTVV.

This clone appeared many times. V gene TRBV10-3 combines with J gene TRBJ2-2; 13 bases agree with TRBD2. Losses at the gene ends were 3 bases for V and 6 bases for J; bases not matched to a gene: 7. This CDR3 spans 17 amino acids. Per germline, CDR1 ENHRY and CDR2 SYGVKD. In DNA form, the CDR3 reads TGTGCCATCAGTGATGAACTAGCGGGAGGGACGGCCGGGGAGCTGTTTTTT. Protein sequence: CAISDELAGGTAGELFF.

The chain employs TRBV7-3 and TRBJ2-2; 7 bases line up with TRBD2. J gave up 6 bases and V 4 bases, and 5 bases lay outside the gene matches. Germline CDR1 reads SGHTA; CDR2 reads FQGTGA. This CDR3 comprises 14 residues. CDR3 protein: CASSSLAGAGELFF. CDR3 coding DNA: TGTGCCAGCAGCTCCCTCGCGGGGGCCGGGGAGCTGTTTTTT.

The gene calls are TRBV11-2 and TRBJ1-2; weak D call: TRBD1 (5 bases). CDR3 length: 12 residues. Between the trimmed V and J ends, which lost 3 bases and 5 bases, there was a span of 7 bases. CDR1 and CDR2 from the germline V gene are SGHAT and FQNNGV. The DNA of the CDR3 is TGTGCCAGCAGCTTGGGGGGGTATGGCTACACCTTC. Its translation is CASSLGGYGYTF.

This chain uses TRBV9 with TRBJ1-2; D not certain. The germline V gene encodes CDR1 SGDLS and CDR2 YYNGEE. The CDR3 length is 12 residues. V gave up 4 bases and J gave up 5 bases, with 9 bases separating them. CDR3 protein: CASSLVRYGYTF. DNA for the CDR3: TGTGCCAGCAGCTTAGTAAGATATGGCTACACCTTC.

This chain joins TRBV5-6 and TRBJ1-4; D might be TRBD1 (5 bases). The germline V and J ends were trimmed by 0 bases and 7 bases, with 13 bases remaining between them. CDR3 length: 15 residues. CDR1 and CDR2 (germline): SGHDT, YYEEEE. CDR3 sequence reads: CASSLAGERGEKLFF. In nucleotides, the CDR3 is TGTGCCAGCAGCTTGGCGGGGGAGCGTGGTGAAAAACTGTTTTTT. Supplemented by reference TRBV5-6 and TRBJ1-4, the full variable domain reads DAGVTQSPTHLIKTRGQQVTLRCSPKSGHDTVSWYQQALGQGPQFIFQYYEEEERQRGNFPDRFSGHQFPNYSSELNVNALLLGDSALYLCASSLAGERGEKLFFGSGTQLSVL.

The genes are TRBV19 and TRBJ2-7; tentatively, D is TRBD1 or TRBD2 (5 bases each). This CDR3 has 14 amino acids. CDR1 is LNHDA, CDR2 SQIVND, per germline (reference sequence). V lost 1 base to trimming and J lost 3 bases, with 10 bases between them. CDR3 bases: TGTGCCAGTAGTATAGCTAGGGACGGCTACGAGCAGTACTTC. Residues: CASSIARDGYEQYF.

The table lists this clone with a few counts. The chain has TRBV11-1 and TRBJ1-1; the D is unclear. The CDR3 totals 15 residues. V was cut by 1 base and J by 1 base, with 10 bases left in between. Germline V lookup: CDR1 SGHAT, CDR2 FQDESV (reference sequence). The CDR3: CASSLDLGWNTEAFF. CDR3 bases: TGTGCCAGCAGCTTAGATCTCGGTTGGAACACTGAAGCTTTCTTT.

CDR3 loop: CASSLQQRGQGYTF. The CDR3 nucleotides are TGTGCCAGCAGTCTACAGCAGCGGGGACAGGGCTACACCTTC. The chain joins TRBV6-1 to TRBJ1-2, with 7 bases matching TRBD1. CDR3 length equals 14 residues. Germline-derived CDR1 and CDR2 are MNHNS and SASEGT. V lost 5 bases, J lost 8 bases, and 11 bases stayed unmatched.

The CDR3 sequence is CASRRGTSSYNSPLHF. The CDR3 coding sequence is TGTGCCAGCAGACGGGGGACGAGCTCCTATAATTCACCCCTCCACTTT. This sequence joins TRBV5-6 and TRBJ1-6; the D gene is possibly TRBD1 (5 bases). This CDR3 is 16 amino acids long. The germline CDR1 and CDR2 sequences are SGHDT and YYEEEE. V lost 5 bases, J lost 0 bases, and 12 bases lay in between.

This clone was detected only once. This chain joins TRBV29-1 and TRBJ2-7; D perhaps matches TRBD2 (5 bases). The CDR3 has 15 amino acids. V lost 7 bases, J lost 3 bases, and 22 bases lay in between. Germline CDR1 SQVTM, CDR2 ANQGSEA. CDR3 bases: TGCAGCGCAGCGTTGAGGGTAGAGCGGATCTACGAGCAGTACTTC. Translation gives CSAALRVERIYEQYF.